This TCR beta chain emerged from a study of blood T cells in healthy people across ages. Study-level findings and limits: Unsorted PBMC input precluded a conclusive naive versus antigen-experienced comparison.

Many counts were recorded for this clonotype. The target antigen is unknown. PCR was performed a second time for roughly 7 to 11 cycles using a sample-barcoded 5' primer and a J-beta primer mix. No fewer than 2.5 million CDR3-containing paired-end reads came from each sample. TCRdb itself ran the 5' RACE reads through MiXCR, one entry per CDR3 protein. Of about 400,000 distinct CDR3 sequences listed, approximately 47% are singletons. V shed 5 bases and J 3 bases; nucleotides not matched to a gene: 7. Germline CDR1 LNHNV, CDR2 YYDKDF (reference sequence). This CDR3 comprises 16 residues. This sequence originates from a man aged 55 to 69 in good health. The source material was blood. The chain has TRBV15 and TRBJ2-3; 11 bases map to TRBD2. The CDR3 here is CATSSGTSGWTDTQYF. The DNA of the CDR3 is TGTGCCACCAGCTCAGGGACTAGCGGTTGGACAGATACGCAGTATTTT.